This TCR beta chain originates from a study of beta chain features in type 1 diabetes. Study conclusions and caveats: Type 1 diabetes patients showed a moderate but significant shortening of TCRB CDR3s in all four CD4+ subsets.

Stem cell-like memory, regulatory, central memory and naive CD4+ cells were sorted via CD45RO/CCR7/CD25/CD127/CD95/CD27. The investigators reverse transcribed all of the isolated RNA, so they sequenced expressed TCRB transcripts. The read count averaged about 3.6 million across naive, central memory and regulatory T cell samples. Clones were sequenced by immunoSEQ multiplex PCR, and TCRdb holds only the in-frame ones, with some missing. The sample yields under 350,000 clones, approximately 8.1% seen once. Trimming took 0 bases from V and 2 from J, leaving 7 bases between them. This CDR3 has 13 residues. CDR1 and CDR2 (germline): SQVTM, ANQGSEA. To note about this clone: Its antigen remains unknown.

V and J are TRBV29-1 and TRBJ1-1; D is uncertain. This clonotype was obtained from a woman between 18 and 30 years old in good health. Input material: central memory CD4+ T cells from blood. In DNA form, the CDR3 reads TGCAGCGTTGAAGAGGGATTTAACACTGAAGCTTTCTTT. Translation gives CSVEEGFNTEAFF.